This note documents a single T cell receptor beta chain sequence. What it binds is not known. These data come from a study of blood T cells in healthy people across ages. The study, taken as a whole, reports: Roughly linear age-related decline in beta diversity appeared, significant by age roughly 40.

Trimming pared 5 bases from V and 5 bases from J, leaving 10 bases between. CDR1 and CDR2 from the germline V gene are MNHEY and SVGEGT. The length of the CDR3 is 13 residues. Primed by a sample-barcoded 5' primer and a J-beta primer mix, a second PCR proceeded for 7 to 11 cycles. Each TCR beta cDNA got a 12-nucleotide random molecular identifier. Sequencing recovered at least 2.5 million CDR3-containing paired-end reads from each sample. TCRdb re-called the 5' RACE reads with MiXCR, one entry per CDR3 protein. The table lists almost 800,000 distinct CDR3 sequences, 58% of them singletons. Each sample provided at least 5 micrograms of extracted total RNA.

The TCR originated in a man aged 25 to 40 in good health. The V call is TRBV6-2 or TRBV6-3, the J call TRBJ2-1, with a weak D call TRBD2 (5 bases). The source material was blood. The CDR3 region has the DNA TGTGCCAGCAGTGAGACTACCAACAATGAGCAGTTCTTC. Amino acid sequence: CASSETTNNEQFF.